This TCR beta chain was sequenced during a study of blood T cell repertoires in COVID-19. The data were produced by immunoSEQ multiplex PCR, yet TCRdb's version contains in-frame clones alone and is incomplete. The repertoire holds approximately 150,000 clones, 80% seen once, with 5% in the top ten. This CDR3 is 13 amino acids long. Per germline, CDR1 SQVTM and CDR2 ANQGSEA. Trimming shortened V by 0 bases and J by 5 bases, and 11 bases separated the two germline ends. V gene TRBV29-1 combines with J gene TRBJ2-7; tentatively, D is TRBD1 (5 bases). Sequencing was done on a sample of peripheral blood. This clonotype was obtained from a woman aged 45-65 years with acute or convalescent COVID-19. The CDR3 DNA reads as TGCAGCGTTGAAGACAGGGTCGTCAACGAGCAGTACTTC. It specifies CSVEDRVVNEQYF.